This record looks at one T cell receptor (beta chain) sequence and its context. Its antigen is currently unknown. Triplicate sorts, around 310,000 cells apiece, were made for each CD8+ T cell subset. Within the CD8+ T cell compartment, naive cells were CD45RO-CCR7+CD27+CD95-. The authors prepared UMI-labeled TRB cDNA libraries by 5' RACE. No DNA is given; TCRdb re-called the 5' RACE reads and lists each CDR3 protein once. The sample is made up of under 75,000 distinct CDR3 sequences, and the top ten hold roughly 0.74% of it. The data originate from a study of CXCR3-negative and CXCR3-positive naive CD8 T cells. There are 15 residues in the CDR3. Study-level points and caveats: TRB CDR3s of CXCR3-positive naive cells were more hydrophobic than those of CXCR3-negative naive cells. Naive cells, whether CXCR3-negative or CXCR3-positive, had similar TRBV-TRBJ usage, while memory cells differed. Relative to memory CD8+ cells, whose diversity was much lower, both naive subsets had comparably high diversity.

The genes are TRBV12-3 or TRBV12-4 and TRBJ1-5; TCRdb returns TRBD1, unconfirmable since there is no DNA. This clonotype was sampled from a human donor in good health. Some clones in this sample may be carry-over from other donors' samples. Material for sequencing was naive CXCR3+ CD8+ T cells from blood. The subset denotes: CD45RO-CCR7+CD27+CD95- naive CD8+ T cells expressing CXCR3 (TNR3+). CDR3 sequence reads: CASSLLGAAVQPQHF.